This TCR beta chain is drawn from a study of beta chain features in type 1 diabetes. General observations from the study: Type 1 diabetes patients showed fewer insertions and more deletions at VDJ junctions.

CDR3 size: 13 residues. With 0 bases removed from V and 3 bases from J, the gap between germline ends came to 3 bases. Germline assignment: CDR1 SGHAT and CDR2 FQNNGV. As every portion of the isolated RNA was reverse transcribed, the sequencing read expressed TCRB transcripts. Libraries were prepared by immunoSEQ multiplex PCR; TCRdb keeps only in-frame clonotypes and omits some of them. The table includes roughly 610,000 clones, 15% to 19% detected once. This clone occurred a few times. Its specificity is not known. This TCR derives from a man between 18 and 29 years old in good health. Sample: naive CD4+ T cells from blood. This sequence joins TRBV11-2 and TRBJ2-1; D ambiguous. The CDR3 region is CASSLDLYNEQFF. CDR3 nucleotide sequence: TGTGCCAGCAGCTTAGATCTCTACAATGAGCAGTTCTTC.